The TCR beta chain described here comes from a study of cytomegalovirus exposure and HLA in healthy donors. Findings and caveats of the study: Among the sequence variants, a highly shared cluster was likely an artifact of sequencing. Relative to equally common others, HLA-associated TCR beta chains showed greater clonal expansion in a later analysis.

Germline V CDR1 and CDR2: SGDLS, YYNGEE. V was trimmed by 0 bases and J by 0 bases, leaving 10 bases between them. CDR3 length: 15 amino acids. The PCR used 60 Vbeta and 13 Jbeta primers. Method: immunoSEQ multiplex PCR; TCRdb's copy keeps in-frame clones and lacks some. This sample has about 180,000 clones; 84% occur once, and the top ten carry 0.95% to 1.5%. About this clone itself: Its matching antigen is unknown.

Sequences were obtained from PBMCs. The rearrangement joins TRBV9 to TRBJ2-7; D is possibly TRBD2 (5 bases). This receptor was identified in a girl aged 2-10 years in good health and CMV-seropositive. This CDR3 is CASSVGAGDSYEQYF. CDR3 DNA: TGTGCCAGCAGCGTAGGGGCCGGGGACTCCTACGAGCAGTACTTC.